This TCR beta chain was observed in a study of cytomegalovirus exposure and HLA in healthy donors. With respect to this clone: Its target is unknown.

Germline CDR1 is MNHNS and CDR2 is SASEGT. V was clipped by 5 bases and J by 3 bases, with 14 bases between them. The CDR3 runs 15 residues. Study-level findings and limits: Beyond CMV serostatus, there was no information to go on about immune exposure. The authors judged a highly shared variant cluster likely a sequencing artifact. Near-uniform donor sequencing depth was presumed by presence/absence analyses.

PCR primers comprised 60 Vbeta and 13 Jbeta primers. Per the authors' pipeline: Later reanalysis found approximately 80 million unique TCR beta chains, around 11 million of them shared. The repertoire was sequenced with immunoSEQ multiplex PCR; TCRdb's copy has only in-frame clones and lacks some. The V and J calls and clone size are taken from that table; D and trimming were inferred from the DNA. The repertoire holds more than 150,000 clones, with 80% as singletons. V and J are TRBV6-1 and TRBJ1-5, with a weak D call TRBD1 (6 bases). This TCR was sampled from a woman between 25 and 40 years old in good health and CMV-seronegative. The sample taken for sequencing was PBMCs. CDR3 residues: CASSPLRDTNQPQHF. The CDR3 bases are TGTGCCAGCAGTCCACTACGGGACACCAATCAGCCCCAGCATTTT.